The 9 T cell receptor beta chains below all came from one sample that was sequenced in a study of cytomegalovirus exposure and HLA in healthy donors. Amplification used 60 Vbeta primers and 13 Jbeta primers. Clones were sequenced by immunoSEQ multiplex PCR, and TCRdb holds only the in-frame ones, with some missing. The table lists about 200,000 clones. Sequences were obtained from PBMCs. These receptors all come from a boy younger than 18 in good health and CMV-seronegative.

This rearrangement joins TRBV6-5 to TRBJ2-2; D might be TRBD1 (5 bases). Trimming took 5 bases from V and 5 from J, leaving 15 bases between them. Germline-derived CDR1 and CDR2 are MNHEY and SVGAGI. The CDR3 spans 15 residues. The CDR3 spells CASSADSPRTGELFF. The DNA for the CDR3 is TGTGCCAGCAGTGCAGACAGTCCACGGACCGGGGAGCTGTTTTTT.

The CDR3 loop is CASTPIIGGPYKSYNEQFF. The CDR3 region has the DNA TGTGCCAGCACCCCTATAATAGGCGGTCCCTATAAAAGTTACAATGAGCAGTTCTTC. V is TRBV7-9 and J is TRBJ2-1; no reliable D call. Deletions cut 7 bases from V and 4 bases from J, with 29 bases between. This CDR3 has 19 amino acids. Germline CDR1 and CDR2: SEHNR and FQNEAQ (reference sequence).

This chain connects TRBV6-6 to TRBJ2-1, with D tentatively TRBD2 (5 bases). The V gene's germline CDR1 is MNHNY and CDR2 SVGAGI (reference sequence). Trimming removed 8 bases from V and 5 bases from J, with 13 bases in between. This CDR3 spans 13 amino acids. The CDR3, as DNA: TGTGCCAGCGCTGCACGGGGAGACAATGAGCAGTTCTTC. Translated: CASAARGDNEQFF.

V gene TRBV5-6 combines with J gene TRBJ1-2; perhaps TRBD1 as D (5 bases). With 4 bases removed from V and 7 bases from J, the gap between germline ends came to 20 bases. This CDR3 contains 15 residues. Germline assignment: CDR1 SGHDT and CDR2 YYEEEE. The DNA of the CDR3 is TGTGCCAGCAGCCTGTGGGGCGCAGGGAAGGGTGGCTACACCTTC. Translation: CASSLWGAGKGGYTF. Full variable domain (missing parts from reference TRBV5-6 and TRBJ1-2): DAGVTQSPTHLIKTRGQQVTLRCSPKSGHDTVSWYQQALGQGPQFIFQYYEEEERQRGNFPDRFSGHQFPNYSSELNVNALLLGDSALYLCASSLWGAGKGGYTFGSGTRLTVV.

The V call is TRBV5-5, the J call TRBJ1-5, with 11 bases matching TRBD1. This CDR3 is built from 17 residues. Per the germline V gene, CDR1 is SGHKS and CDR2 is YYEKEE (reference sequence). V trimming: 0 bases; J trimming: 6 bases; junction bases outside the gene matches: 8. This CDR3 is CASSLAWDRGFVQPQHF. CDR3 DNA: TGTGCCAGCAGCTTGGCCTGGGACAGGGGGTTTGTTCAGCCCCAGCATTTT.

The V and J genes are TRBV10-2 and TRBJ1-5; 10 bases align to TRBD1. From germline, CDR1 is WSHSY and CDR2 SAAADI. The CDR3 has 15 amino acids. The trim removed 10 bases at V and 4 bases at J, leaving 10 bases unmatched. The CDR3 coding sequence is TGCGCCACTGGGATAGGACAGGGGGGAAATCAGCCCCAGCATTTT. Residues: CATGIGQGGNQPQHF.

V is TRBV29-1 and J is TRBJ2-5, with 8 bases lining up with TRBD1. The DNA end favors TRBJ2-7, so the J call may be wrong. The germline gives CDR1 SQVTM, CDR2 ANQGSEA. This CDR3 has 13 residues. CDR3 residues: CSVTGTGLYEQYF. The CDR3 region has the DNA TGCAGCGTAACCGGGACAGGCCTATACGAGCAGTACTTC.

This chain uses TRBV4-1 with TRBJ2-7; D call uncertain. This CDR3 is built from 15 residues. Trimming removed 1 base from V and 1 base from J, with 11 bases in between. The germline CDR1 and CDR2 sequences are MGHRA and YSYEKL. Here the CDR3 reads CASSQAERLSYEQYF. The CDR3 bases are TGCGCCAGCAGCCAAGCGGAGCGCCTGTCCTACGAGCAGTACTTC.

The rearrangement joins TRBV7-8 to TRBJ1-5; no clear D gene. The germline V gene has CDR1 SGHVS and CDR2 FQNEAQ. The CDR3 length is 14 residues. V dropped 5 bases and J dropped 7 bases, with 15 bases sitting between them. The CDR3: CASSLLNTGQPQHF. The CDR3 DNA sequence: TGTGCCAGCAGCCTATTAAATACGGGGCAGCCCCAGCATTTT.